This record looks at one T cell receptor (beta chain) sequence and its context. This sample was taken from a study of cytomegalovirus exposure and HLA in healthy donors. Researchers ran the PCR with 60 Vbeta and 13 Jbeta primers. Profiled with immunoSEQ multiplex PCR; TCRdb holds only in-frame clones, not every one. The table includes about 160,000 clones, 80% to 90% detected once. V lost 1 base and J lost 7; bases outside the gene matches: 3. CDR1 and CDR2 (germline): SGHRS, YFSETQ. CDR3 size: 14 residues. V is TRBV5-1 and J is TRBJ2-2; 8 bases fit TRBD2. Material: PBMCs. The TCR comes from a man between 45 and 60 years old in good health and CMV-seropositive. The DNA of the CDR3 is TGCGCCAGCAGCTTGAACGGGAGGGTCGGGGAGCTGTTTTTT. Its protein product is CASSLNGRVGELFF.